The subject of this entry is one TCR beta chain. The sample belongs to a study of blood T cell repertoires in COVID-19. Turning to the study itself: Samples came from the United States, Italy and Spain, spanning acute and convalescent COVID-19. PBMCs, B-cell-depleted T cells, or T cells were the source of the cDNA or gDNA that made up the material.

Germline CDR1 LNHNV, CDR2 YYDKDF (reference sequence). The CDR3 length is 16 residues. Trimming stripped 1 base from V and 6 bases from J, with 18 bases between. Sequencing was performed with immunoSEQ multiplex PCR; in TCRdb, only in-frame clones are kept and a portion is missing. The sample lists around 100,000 clones, roughly 92% seen once, with about 1% in the top ten. This chain links TRBV15 with TRBJ1-2, with D possibly being TRBD1 (5 bases). This clonotype was sampled from a man aged 55 to 70 with acute or convalescent COVID-19. The specimen sequenced was peripheral blood. The CDR3 region has the DNA TGTGCCACCAGCAGAGGGGGAGGGGTCCGGGTGGATGGCTACACCTTC. This gives the protein CATSRGGGVRVDGYTF.